These 21 T cell receptor beta chains were all obtained from the same sample, sequenced in a study of beta chain features in type 1 diabetes. Study-level findings and limits: Among patients with Type 1 diabetes, TCRB CDR3s were moderately but significantly shorter in every one of the four CD4+ subsets.

These receptors' targets are unknown. Investigators reverse transcribed all isolated RNA, so they sequenced expressed TCRB transcripts. Method: immunoSEQ multiplex PCR; TCRdb's copy keeps in-frame clones and lacks some. The top ten hold more than 0.015% of the sample, which has hundreds of thousands of clones, about 11% seen once. The sequencing sample was made of naive CD4+ T cells from blood. Every receptor here comes from a man aged 25-45 years with type 1 diabetes.

The genes are TRBV19 and TRBJ2-5; 7 positions agree with TRBD2. Germline CDR1 and CDR2: LNHDA and SQIVND (reference sequence). The J segment lost 7 bases and the V segment lost 5 bases, leaving 7 bases of the junction unmatched. This CDR3 spans 13 amino acids. CDR3: CASSSRGVGTQYF. The CDR3 DNA follows: TGTGCCAGTAGTTCCCGGGGGGTAGGGACCCAGTACTTC.

A note on this clone: An end of the junction does not agree with germline; a read error may underlie this. V usage is TRBV5-1 and J usage is TRBJ1-1; D ambiguous. The germline V gene has CDR1 SGHRS and CDR2 YFSETQ. The CDR3 loop spans 14 amino acids. The CDR3 sequence: CASSLVRQKEPARF. For the CDR3, the DNA is TGCGCCAGCAGCTTGGTTAGGCAGAAAGAACCTGCTAGATTT.

The V and J genes are TRBV11-2 and TRBJ2-1; a weak D match, TRBD2 (6 bases). Germline loops: CDR1 SGHAT, CDR2 FQNNGV. Deletions cut 4 bases from V and 10 bases from J, with 14 bases between. The CDR3 has 13 residues. This CDR3 is CASSYLAGSEQFF. CDR3 coding DNA: TGTGCCAGCAGCTACTTGGCGGGGTCGGAGCAGTTCTTC. The full variable domain, its missing parts supplied by reference TRBV11-2 and TRBJ2-1, is EAGVAQSPRYKIIEKRQSVAFWCNPISGHATLYWYQQILGQGPKLLIQFQNNGVVDDSQLPKDRFSAERLKGVDSTLKIQPAKLEDSAVYLCASSYLAGSEQFFGPGTRLTVL.

This clone showed up just a few times. Other DNA sequences in the sample encode the same CDR3. The chain links TRBV7-3 to TRBJ2-1, with D possibly matching TRBD2 (5 bases). Per the germline V gene, CDR1 is SGHTA and CDR2 is FQGTGA. The CDR3 runs to 14 residues. Trimming stripped 5 bases from V and 0 bases from J, with 8 bases between. In DNA form, the CDR3 reads TGTGCCAGCAGCCCCCGGGGCTCCTACAATGAGCAGTTCTTC. Its translation is CASSPRGSYNEQFF.

This sequence joins TRBV19 and TRBJ1-2; D not resolved. Per germline, CDR1 LNHDA and CDR2 SQIVND (reference sequence). The length of the CDR3 is 15 residues. V was cut by 5 bases and J by 5 bases, with 18 bases left in between. CDR3 DNA: TGTGCCAGTAGTCAACACCCGACAAAGCAATATGGCTACACCTTC. Translating gives CASSQHPTKQYGYTF.

V is TRBV5-6 and J is TRBJ2-5, with a tentative D call TRBD2 (6 bases). This CDR3 spans 15 amino acids. CDR1 and CDR2 from the germline V gene are SGHDT and YYEEEE. Trimming left V 5 bases short and J 2 bases short, with 16 bases between. The CDR3 spells CASSTRGWLQETQYF. CDR3 DNA sequence: TGTGCCAGCAGTACTCGGGGGTGGCTGCAAGAGACCCAGTACTTC.

The gene calls are TRBV28 and TRBJ1-2, with D possibly matching TRBD1 (5 bases). V lost 5 bases and J 0 bases, leaving 10 bases between the germline ends. The CDR3 totals 14 residues. CDR1 and CDR2 from the germline V gene are MDHEN and SYDVKM. This chain's CDR3 is CASSDSSTNYGYTF. The CDR3 nucleotides are TGTGCCAGCAGTGACAGCTCCACTAACTATGGCTACACCTTC.

The CDR3 is CASSLEGVSEQYF. The CDR3 DNA follows: TGTGCCAGCAGCTTAGAGGGCGTGAGCGAGCAGTACTTC. The chain carries TRBV11-2 and TRBJ2-7; D uncertain. Looked up from germline, CDR1 is SGHAT and CDR2 is FQNNGV. The CDR3 sequence is 13 residues long. The V gene lost 0 bases and the J gene lost 6 bases, with 9 bases spanning the gap.

The V gene is TRBV9, the J gene TRBJ2-5, with TRBD2 identical over 14 bases. The V gene's germline CDR1 is SGDLS and CDR2 YYNGEE. Trimming took 0 bases from V and 5 from J; bases not matched to a gene: 6. The CDR3 length is 17 residues. CDR3 amino acids: CASSVGGLAGAGETQYF. CDR3 DNA: TGTGCCAGCAGCGTAGGGGGACTAGCGGGGGCCGGGGAGACCCAGTACTTC.

In its sample, this clone was seen once. V gene TRBV19 combines with J gene TRBJ1-4, with D unclear. Germline V lookup: CDR1 LNHDA, CDR2 SQIVND (reference sequence). Trimming stripped 4 bases from V and 3 bases from J, with 6 bases between. This CDR3 has 13 amino acids. The CDR3 nucleotides are TGTGCCAGTAGTAGAGCGGCTAATGAAAAACTGTTTTTT. Translating it yields CASSRAANEKLFF.

The chain is built from TRBV5-1 and TRBJ1-1, with 7 bases identical to TRBD1. Germline values: CDR1 SGHRS, CDR2 YFSETQ. CDR3 length: 17 residues. Trimming at V came to 0 bases and at J to 2 bases, leaving 10 bases not matched to a gene. CDR3 coding DNA: TGCGCCAGCAGCTTGGTGACCCGACAGGGAGCCAACACTGAAGCTTTCTTT. Translation: CASSLVTRQGANTEAFF.

The V gene is TRBV4-1, the J gene TRBJ2-3, with a tentative D call TRBD2 (5 bases). Per germline, CDR1 MGHRA and CDR2 YSYEKL. Between the trimmed V and J ends, which lost 1 base and 6 bases, there was a span of 17 bases. This CDR3 comprises 16 residues. Written as DNA, the CDR3 is TGCGCCAGCAGCCAAGGTGGAGGACGCCCAAGGGATACGCAGTATTTT. Translated: CASSQGGGRPRDTQYF.

The genes are TRBV5-1 and TRBJ2-3; D gene unclear. V was shortened by 3 bases and J by 3 bases, with 8 bases between the two germline ends. The CDR3 length is 13 residues. Germline values: CDR1 SGHRS, CDR2 YFSETQ. The CDR3 DNA is TGCGCCAGCAGCTACCGGGTGACAGATACGCAGTATTTT. Its protein is CASSYRVTDTQYF. Supplemented by reference TRBV5-1 and TRBJ2-3, the full variable domain reads KAGVTQTPRYLIKTRGQQVTLSCSPISGHRSVSWYQQTPGQGLQFLFEYFSETQRNKGNFPGRFSGRQFSNSRSEMNVSTLELGDSALYLCASSYRVTDTQYFGPGTRLTVL.

In its sample, this clone was seen a few times. The CDR3 DNA sequence: TGTGCCAGCAGTGACTGGACAGGGGTGGCCACAGATACGCAGTATTTT. This encodes CASSDWTGVATDTQYF. The chain couples TRBV25-1 to TRBJ2-3; 9 nucleotides line up with TRBD1. The CDR3 contains 16 residues. The germline gives CDR1 MGHDK, CDR2 SYGVNS. V lost 3 bases to trimming and J lost 2 bases; unmatched junction nucleotides: 6.

This clone came up a few times. Relative to the germline gene, one junction end is altered; a read error may explain this. The rearrangement joins TRBV7-7 to TRBJ2-3; TRBD2 matches 9 bases. The germline V gene has CDR1 SSHAT and CDR2 FNYEAQ (reference sequence). The CDR3 has 15 residues. CDR3 DNA: TGTGCTAGCAGCTTACTAGCGGGTAGCACAGATACGCAGTATTTT. Encoded protein: CASSLLAGSTDTQYF.

The CDR3 DNA reads as TGCGCCAGCAGCTACAGCGGGGGGGCGGAGACCCAGTACTTC. Translated, it gives CASSYSGGAETQYF. This sequence joins TRBV5-1 and TRBJ2-5; TRBD2 matches at 10 bases. V gave up 3 bases and J gave up 5 bases; unmatched junction bases: 4. CDR3 length: 14 amino acids. Germline V CDR1 and CDR2: SGHRS, YFSETQ.

This clone was seen a few times. The V gene is TRBV7-9, the J gene TRBJ2-7; tentatively, D is TRBD1 (6 bases). The V end lost 5 bases, the J end lost 2 bases, and 16 bases lay between the germline ends. The CDR3 has 15 amino acids. Germline V lookup: CDR1 SEHNR, CDR2 FQNEAQ (reference sequence). The CDR3 DNA reads as TGTGCCAGCAGCCGAGTCGACAGGACCACCTACGAGCAGTACTTC. This encodes CASSRVDRTTYEQYF.

This clone was found a few times. CDR3 DNA sequence: TGTGCCAGCAGCGTAGTCAGAGGTCAGGGGACCTACGAGCAGTACTTC. Its translation: CASSVVRGQGTYEQYF. The V gene is TRBV9, the J gene TRBJ2-7, with D perhaps matching TRBD1 (6 bases). CDR3 size: 16 residues. Germline V gene sequence: CDR1 SGDLS, CDR2 YYNGEE. V gave up 0 bases and J gave up 2 bases, with 15 bases separating them.

The chain uses TRBV7-8 and TRBJ1-4; 7 bases align to TRBD1. CDR3 length: 15 amino acids. Trimming at V came to 3 bases and at J to 7 bases, leaving 8 bases not matched to a gene. The V gene's germline CDR1 is SGHVS and CDR2 FQNEAQ. The CDR3 coding sequence is TGTGCCAGCAGCTTCAGCAGGGGGAGGCTTGAAAAACTGTTTTTT. It yields the protein CASSFSRGRLEKLFF.

The V gene is TRBV11-2, the J gene TRBJ1-5; 9 bases map to TRBD1. V shed 5 bases, J shed 4 bases, and the junction held 3 bases outside the gene matches. CDR3 length equals 14 residues. CDR1 SGHAT and CDR2 FQNNGV come from the germline V gene. The CDR3 DNA reads as TGTGCCAGCAGCGCGACAGGGGGGAATCAGCCCCAGCATTTT. Its protein product is CASSATGGNQPQHF.

This clone was recorded a few times. This chain joins TRBV5-4 and TRBJ1-2; 9 nucleotides align to TRBD1. CDR3 size: 14 residues. The germline V gene encodes CDR1 SGHNT and CDR2 YYREEE (reference sequence). V trimming: 4 bases; J trimming: 7 bases; junction bases outside the gene matches: 8. The CDR3 spells CASSGGQGGPGYTF. CDR3 DNA: TGTGCCAGCAGCGGGGGACAGGGAGGCCCTGGCTACACCTTC.